Below, 9 T cell receptor beta chains from the same sample are listed, as sequenced in a study of beta chain features in type 1 diabetes. As every portion of the isolated RNA was reverse transcribed, the sequencing read expressed TCRB transcripts. Using immunoSEQ multiplex PCR, the repertoire was profiled, and TCRdb retains in-frame clones only, with some absent. This table has fewer than 350,000 clones, about 20% appearing once. The sample consisted of naive CD4+ T cells from blood. These receptors all stem from a woman in her late teens or twenties in good health.

This chain uses TRBV19 with TRBJ2-1, with 8 bases lining up with TRBD1. CDR1 LNHDA and CDR2 SQIVND come from the germline V gene (reference sequence). J was trimmed by 3 bases and V by 3 bases; bases with no gene match: 4. The CDR3 length is 15 residues. CDR3 protein: CASSMTGEVYNEQFF. In DNA, the CDR3 is TGTGCCAGTAGTATGACAGGGGAAGTCTACAATGAGCAGTTCTTC.

The chain joins TRBV5-6 to TRBJ2-5; perhaps TRBD2 as D (5 bases). This CDR3 is 15 amino acids long. Trimming removed 3 bases from V and 4 bases from J, with 16 bases in between. Germline V gene lookup returns CDR1 SGHDT and CDR2 YYEEEE. CDR3 sequence reads: CASSSPAATGETQYF. The CDR3 DNA is TGTGCCAGCAGCTCTCCAGCGGCAACGGGAGAGACCCAGTACTTC.

This chain connects TRBV11-2 to TRBJ2-7; D unresolved. The CDR3 sequence is 12 residues long. Trimming stripped 2 bases from V and 7 bases from J, with 9 bases between. In germline, CDR1 is SGHAT, CDR2 FQNNGV. This CDR3 is CASSLRAEEQYF. The CDR3 DNA reads TGTGCCAGCAGCTTAAGAGCCGAAGAGCAGTACTTC. The full variable domain, in which reference TRBV11-2 and TRBJ2-7 provide the parts outside the CDR3, is EAGVAQSPRYKIIEKRQSVAFWCNPISGHATLYWYQQILGQGPKLLIQFQNNGVVDDSQLPKDRFSAERLKGVDSTLKIQPAKLEDSAVYLCASSLRAEEQYFGPGTRLTVT.

There are a few counts of this clone. This chain links TRBV14 with TRBJ2-1; no firm D call. Between the trimmed V and J ends, which lost 1 base and 2 bases, there was a span of 3 bases. This CDR3 has 13 amino acids. CDR1 is SGHDN and CDR2 is FVKESK in the germline V gene. The CDR3 DNA is TGTGCCAGCAGCCAAGCCACCTACAATGAGCAGTTCTTC. Translation: CASSQATYNEQFF.

This clone has just a few counts. The rearrangement links TRBV5-1 to TRBJ1-5, with TRBD1 identical over 11 bases. Trimming took 3 bases from V and 5 from J; bases not matched to a gene: 1. The CDR3 has 14 amino acids. CDR1 and CDR2 from the germline V gene are SGHRS and YFSETQ. CDR3 amino acids: CASSSGQGDQPQHF. The DNA of the CDR3 is TGCGCCAGCAGCTCGGGACAGGGGGATCAGCCCCAGCATTTT. The full variable domain, with the rest looked up from reference TRBV5-1 and TRBJ1-5, is KAGVTQTPRYLIKTRGQQVTLSCSPISGHRSVSWYQQTPGQGLQFLFEYFSETQRNKGNFPGRFSGRQFSNSRSEMNVSTLELGDSALYLCASSSGQGDQPQHFGDGTRLSIL.

This clone was counted a few times. This chain uses TRBV19 with TRBJ2-5; TRBD1 agrees at 9 bases. Germline CDR1 reads LNHDA; CDR2 reads SQIVND (reference sequence). The CDR3 is 15 residues long. After removal of 4 bases from V and 7 bases from J, the junction contained 10 bases not matched to a gene. For the CDR3, the DNA is TGTGCCAGTAGTACCTACTGGGACAGGGAGGGGACCCAGTACTTC. Protein: CASSTYWDREGTQYF.

The rearrangement links TRBV9 to TRBJ2-1, with D tentatively TRBD2 (6 bases). From germline, CDR1 is SGDLS and CDR2 YYNGEE. The germline V and J ends were trimmed by 0 bases and 8 bases, with 18 bases remaining between them. This CDR3 is 16 amino acids long. CDR3 nucleotides: TGTGCCAGCAGCGTAGCTTCAATAGGACTATCCCATGAGCAGTTCTTC. As protein: CASSVASIGLSHEQFF.

The chain couples TRBV30 to TRBJ2-4, with D unresolved. Germline loops: CDR1 GTSNPN, CDR2 SVGIG (reference sequence). V was clipped by 4 bases and J by 3 bases, with 13 bases between them. The CDR3 is 14 residues long. The CDR3 here is CAWKEKFGKNIQYF. CDR3 sequence (DNA): TGTGCCTGGAAAGAGAAATTCGGCAAAAACATTCAGTACTTC. Drawing the rest from reference TRBV30 and TRBJ2-4, the complete variable domain is SQTIHQWPATLVQPVGSPLSLECTVEGTSNPNLYWYRQAAGRGLQLLFYSVGIGQISSEVPQNLSASRPQDRQFILSSKKLLLSDSGFYLCAWKEKFGKNIQYFGAGTRLSVL.

This clone was counted between two and nine times. J is TRBJ1-1 and V is TRBV29-1; D possibly corresponds to TRBD1 (5 bases). Per germline, CDR1 SQVTM and CDR2 ANQGSEA. V lost 2 bases and J 11 bases, leaving 18 bases between the germline ends. The CDR3 is made up of 13 amino acids. The CDR3 is CSVEIGDRKAAFF. Written as DNA, the CDR3 is TGCAGCGTTGAAATTGGAGACAGAAAGGCTGCTTTCTTT.